Below are 17 T cell receptor beta chains sequenced from a single sample in a study of CD8+ T cells in alopecia areata. Extracted RNA was reverse transcribed into cDNA, the sequencing template. Sequencing used immunoSEQ multiplex PCR; TCRdb keeps in-frame clones, though not all of them. The sample has about 150,000 clones; about three fifths are singletons. Sample: CD4+ T cells sorted from blood. These receptors originate from a human donor in good health.

The chain links TRBV23-1 to TRBJ2-6; TRBD1 agrees at 10 bases. TRBV23-1 is given ORF status, its function remaining uncertain. V was pared by 6 bases and J by 2 bases, with 4 bases of the junction left unmatched. This CDR3 spans 16 amino acids. The CDR3, as DNA: TGCGCCAGCAGGGACAGGGGGATTCCTGGGGCCAACGTCCTGACTTTC. The encoded protein is CASRDRGIPGANVLTF.

This clone was seen a handful of times. The J gene is TRBJ2-1, the V gene TRBV29-1; tentatively, D is TRBD1 (6 bases). Germline CDR1 is SQVTM and CDR2 is ANQGSEA. Trimming removed 5 bases from V and 2 bases from J, with 13 bases in between. This CDR3 is 14 amino acids long. The CDR3 DNA follows: TGCAGCGTTAAAGGGGGACACACCTACAATGAGCAGTTCTTC. Protein product: CSVKGGHTYNEQFF.

V and J are TRBV6-5 and TRBJ2-7; 10 bases fit TRBD1. Germline trimming cut 10 bases from V and 3 bases from J; bases unmatched to any gene: 3. The CDR3 is made up of 12 amino acids. Germline V CDR1 and CDR2: MNHEY, SVGAGI. The DNA for the CDR3 is TGTGCCACCCGGGACAGGGGCTACGAGCAGTACTTC. It encodes CATRDRGYEQYF.

This clone was recorded a few times. The rearrangement uses TRBV11-3 and TRBJ2-3; D not resolved. The CDR3 is made up of 13 amino acids. Trimming shortened V by 1 base and J by 6 bases, and 8 bases separated the two germline ends. CDR1 is SGHNT, CDR2 YENEEA, per germline. The chain's CDR3 is CASSLASGDTQYF. The CDR3 DNA is TGTGCCAGCAGCTTAGCATCGGGCGATACGCAGTATTTT.

This chain uses TRBV4-1 with TRBJ2-1; D unresolved. V gave up 4 bases and J gave up 5 bases, with 12 bases separating them. There are 14 residues in the CDR3. Looked up from germline, CDR1 is MGHRA and CDR2 is YSYEKL. The CDR3 is CASSRGGSDNEQFF. The DNA of the CDR3 is TGCGCCAGCAGCCGGGGTGGGTCGGACAATGAGCAGTTCTTC.

The chain recombines TRBV10-3 with TRBJ2-7; no clear D gene. Trimming shortened V by 8 bases and J by 5 bases, and 10 bases separated the two germline ends. Germline V gene lookup returns CDR1 ENHRY and CDR2 SYGVKD. This CDR3 is built from 11 residues. The CDR3 sequence is CAIGYLDEQYF. The DNA for the CDR3 is TGTGCCATCGGCTATTTGGACGAGCAGTACTTC.

This clone has a handful of counts. The chain joins TRBV18 to TRBJ1-5; no firm D call. The CDR3 length is 14 residues. Germline V gene sequence: CDR1 KGHSH, CDR2 LQKENI. V lost 3 bases to trimming and J lost 7 bases, with 13 bases between them. The CDR3 protein is CASSPVRLGQPQHF. CDR3 DNA: TGTGCCAGCTCACCTGTGCGACTGGGACAGCCCCAGCATTTT.

The V gene is TRBV4-1, the J gene TRBJ2-3; D remains unclear. V was cut by 8 bases and J by 0 bases, with 12 bases left in between. Germline CDR1 MGHRA, CDR2 YSYEKL. The CDR3 contains 14 residues. CDR3 protein: CASSRERSTDTQYF. CDR3 DNA: TGCGCCAGCTCCCGTGAAAGGAGCACAGATACGCAGTATTTT.

The V and J genes are TRBV7-2 and TRBJ2-7, with TRBD2 matching 9 bases. V shed 1 base, J shed 4 bases, and the junction held 5 bases outside the gene matches. This CDR3 is built from 15 residues. Germline V gene lookup returns CDR1 SGHTA and CDR2 FQGNSA. The CDR3 sequence: CASSLDASGIYEQYF. In DNA form, the CDR3 reads TGTGCCAGCAGCTTAGACGCTAGCGGGATTTACGAGCAGTACTTC.

V usage is TRBV5-4 and J usage is TRBJ2-1, with D uncertain. Deletions cut 3 bases from V and 6 bases from J, with 10 bases between. The germline V gene encodes CDR1 SGHNT and CDR2 YYREEE (reference sequence). The CDR3 is 13 residues long. The CDR3 spells CASSSPQVNEQFF. As DNA, the CDR3 is TGTGCCAGCAGCTCGCCTCAAGTCAATGAGCAGTTCTTC.

V is TRBV6-6 and J is TRBJ2-7, with a tentative D call TRBD1 (6 bases). Trimming shortened V by 0 bases and J by 3 bases, and 9 bases separated the two germline ends. Germline V gene sequence: CDR1 MNHNY, CDR2 SVGAGI (reference sequence). The CDR3 consists of 14 residues. The CDR3 reads CASSYSPGVYEQYF. CDR3 nucleotide sequence: TGTGCCAGCAGTTACTCCCCAGGGGTCTACGAGCAGTACTTC.

In its sample, this clone was seen a few times. J is TRBJ1-5 and V is TRBV4-2; weak D call: TRBD1 (5 bases). V was clipped by 1 base and J by 0 bases, with 10 bases between them. In germline, CDR1 is LGHNA, CDR2 YNFKEQ. The CDR3 consists of 16 residues. The DNA of the CDR3 is TGTGCCAGCAGCCAAGGCCAGGGAGTTAGCAATCAGCCCCAGCATTTT. This gives the protein CASSQGQGVSNQPQHF.

The rearrangement links TRBV30 to TRBJ2-1, with D unclear. Germline V gives CDR1 GTSNPN, CDR2 SVGIG (reference sequence). CDR3 size: 11 residues. Trimming removed 0 bases at V and 13 bases at J, with 10 bases between. The CDR3 region has the DNA TGTGCCTGGAGTGTAATGGCGATTCAGTTCTTC. It codes for CAWSVMAIQFF. Together with reference TRBV30 and TRBJ2-1, the CDR3 gives the full variable domain: SQTIHQWPATLVQPVGSPLSLECTVEGTSNPNLYWYRQAAGRGLQLLFYSVGIGQISSEVPQNLSASRPQDRQFILSSKKLLLSDSGFYLCAWSVMAIQFFGPGTRLTVL.

This chain connects TRBV2 to TRBJ2-7, with TRBD2 matching over 11 bases. Trimming took 5 bases from V and 5 from J; bases not matched to a gene: 8. Germline values: CDR1 SNHLY, CDR2 FYNNEI. The CDR3 length is 15 residues. CDR3 sequence: CASSTSGSLINEQYF. The CDR3 coding sequence is TGTGCCAGCAGTACTAGCGGGAGTCTAATTAACGAGCAGTACTTC.

This clone was observed a few times. This chain connects TRBV13 to TRBJ1-2, with 11 positions matching TRBD1. Germline-derived CDR1 and CDR2 are PRHDT and FYEKMQ (reference sequence). After removal of 5 bases from V and 1 base from J, the junction contained 6 bases not matched to a gene. This CDR3 is 16 amino acids long. The CDR3 sequence is CASSQGQGAGNYGYTF. CDR3 nucleotide sequence: TGTGCCAGCAGCCAAGGACAGGGGGCTGGTAACTATGGCTACACCTTC. The complete variable domain, with remaining parts taken from reference TRBV13 and TRBJ1-2, reads AAGVIQSPRHLIKEKRETATLKCYPIPRHDTVYWYQQGPGQDPQFLISFYEKMQSDKGSIPDRFSAQQFSDYHSELNMSSLELGDSALYFCASSQGQGAGNYGYTFGSGTRLTVV.

This clone was seen only once. J is TRBJ2-7 and V is TRBV15; D is possibly TRBD2 (6 bases). CDR1 LNHNV and CDR2 YYDKDF come from the germline V gene (reference sequence). This CDR3 has 15 amino acids. V was clipped by 3 bases and J by 2 bases, with 14 bases between them. The CDR3 reads CATSSPGTYAYEQYF. CDR3 nucleotide sequence: TGTGCCACCAGCAGTCCTGGGACTTATGCCTACGAGCAGTACTTC.

This clone was seen only a few times. The chain employs TRBV6-5 and TRBJ2-7; 7 nucleotides align to TRBD1. Germline CDR1 is MNHEY and CDR2 is SVGAGI. CDR3 length: 12 amino acids. V trimming: 10 bases; J trimming: 3 bases; junction bases outside the gene matches: 6. CDR3: CATRGRSYEQYF. For the CDR3, the DNA is TGTGCCACCAGGGGGAGAAGCTACGAGCAGTACTTC.